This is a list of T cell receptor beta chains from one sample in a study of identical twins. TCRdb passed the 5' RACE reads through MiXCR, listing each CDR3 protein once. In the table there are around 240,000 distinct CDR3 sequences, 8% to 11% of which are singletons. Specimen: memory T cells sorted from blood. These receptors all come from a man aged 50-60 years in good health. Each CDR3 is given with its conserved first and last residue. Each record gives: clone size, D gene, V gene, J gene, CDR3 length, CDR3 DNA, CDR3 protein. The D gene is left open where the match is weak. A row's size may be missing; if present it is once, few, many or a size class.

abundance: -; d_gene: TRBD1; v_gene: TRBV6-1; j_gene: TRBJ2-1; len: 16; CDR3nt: TGTGCCAGCAGTGAAGCTGGGACAGGGGGTTCCAATGAGCAGTTCTTC; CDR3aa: CASSEAGTGGSNEQFF
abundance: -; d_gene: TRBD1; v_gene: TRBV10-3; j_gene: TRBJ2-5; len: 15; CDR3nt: TGTGCCATCAGGGCCGGGACAGGAATTCAAGAGACCCAGTACTTC; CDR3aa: CAIRAGTGIQETQYF
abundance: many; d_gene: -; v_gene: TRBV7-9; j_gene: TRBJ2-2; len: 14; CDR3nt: TGTGCCAGCAGCTTATCCGAACGCACCGGGGAGCTGTTTTTT; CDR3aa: CASSLSERTGELFF
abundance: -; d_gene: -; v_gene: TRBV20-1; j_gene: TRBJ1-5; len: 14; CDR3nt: TGCAGTGCTAGTCAGGGGCCAGTGAATCAGCCCCAGCATTTT; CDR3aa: CSASQGPVNQPQHF
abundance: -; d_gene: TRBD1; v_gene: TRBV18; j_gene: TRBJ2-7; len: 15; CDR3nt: TGTGCCAGCTCACCACGGGACAGGGGGGACCACGAGCAGTACTTC; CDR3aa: CASSPRDRGDHEQYF
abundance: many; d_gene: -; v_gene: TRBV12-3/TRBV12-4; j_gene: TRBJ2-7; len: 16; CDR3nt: TGTGCCAGCAGTGACCCCGGGACAACCAGCTCCTACGAGCAGTACTTC; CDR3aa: CASSDPGTTSSYEQYF
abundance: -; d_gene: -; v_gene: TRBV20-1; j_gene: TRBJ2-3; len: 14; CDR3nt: TGCAGTGCTAGGGCGGGCGGGAGCACAGATACGCAGTATTTT; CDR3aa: CSARAGGSTDTQYF
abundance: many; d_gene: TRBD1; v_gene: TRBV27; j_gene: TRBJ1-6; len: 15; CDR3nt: TGTGCCAGCAGGAGGACAGGGGGCTTTAATTCACCCCTCCACTTT; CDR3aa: CASRRTGGFNSPLHF
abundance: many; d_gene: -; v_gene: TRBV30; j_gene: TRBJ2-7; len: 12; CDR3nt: TGTGCCTGGAGTGTAATCAGTTCCGAGCAGTACTTC; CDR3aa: CAWSVISSEQYF
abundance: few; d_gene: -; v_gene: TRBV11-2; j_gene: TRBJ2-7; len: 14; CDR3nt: TGTGCCAGCAGCTTGGACACTAATTCCTACGAGCAGTACTTC; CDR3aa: CASSLDTNSYEQYF
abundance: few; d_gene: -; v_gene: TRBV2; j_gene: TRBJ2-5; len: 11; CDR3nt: TGTGCCAGCAGGCAAACGGAGACCCAGTACTTC; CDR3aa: CASRQTETQYF
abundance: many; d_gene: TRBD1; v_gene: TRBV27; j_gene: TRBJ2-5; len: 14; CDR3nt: TGTGCCAGCAGTTCGACAGGGAGTGATGAGACCCAGTACTTC; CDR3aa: CASSSTGSDETQYF
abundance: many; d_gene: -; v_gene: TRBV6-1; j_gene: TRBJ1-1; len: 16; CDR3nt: TGTGCCAGCAGAAACTTAGGGGAAATACCGGGCGATGAAGCTTTCTTT; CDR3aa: CASRNLGEIPGDEAFF
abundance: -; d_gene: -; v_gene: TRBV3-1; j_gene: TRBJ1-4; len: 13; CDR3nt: TGTGCCAGCAGCCAAAGGACTAATGAAAAACTGTTTTTT; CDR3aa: CASSQRTNEKLFF
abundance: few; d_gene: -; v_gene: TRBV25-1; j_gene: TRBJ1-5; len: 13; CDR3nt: TGTGCCAGCAGTGACCAGGGCAATCAGCCCCAGCATTTT; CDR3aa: CASSDQGNQPQHF
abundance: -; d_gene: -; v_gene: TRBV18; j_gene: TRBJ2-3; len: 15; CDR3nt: TGTGCCAGCTCACCAACTGGTGAGAGCACAGATACGCAGTATTTT; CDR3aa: CASSPTGESTDTQYF
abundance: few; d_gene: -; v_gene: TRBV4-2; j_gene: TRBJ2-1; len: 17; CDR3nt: TGTGCCAGCAGCAAGAATGGGGGCGGGGCCCCCTACAATGAGCAGTTCTTC; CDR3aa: CASSKNGGGAPYNEQFF
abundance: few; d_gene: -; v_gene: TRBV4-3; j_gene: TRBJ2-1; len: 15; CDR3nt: TGCGCCAGCAGCCAAGTACAGAGTTCATACAATGAGCAGTTCTTC; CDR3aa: CASSQVQSSYNEQFF
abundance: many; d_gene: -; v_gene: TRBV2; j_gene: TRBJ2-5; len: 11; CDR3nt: TGTGCCAGCAGTACGGTAGAGACCCAGTACTTC; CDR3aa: CASSTVETQYF
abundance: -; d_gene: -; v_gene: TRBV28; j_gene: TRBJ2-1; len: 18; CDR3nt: TGTGCCAGCAGTTCCGGTACCGGGTATGGGAGCCCCCTCAATGAGCAGTTCTTC; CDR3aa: CASSSGTGYGSPLNEQFF
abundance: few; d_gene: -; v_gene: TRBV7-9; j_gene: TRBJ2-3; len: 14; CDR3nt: TGTGCCAGCACCGAGCAGACTAGCACAGATACGCAGTATTTT; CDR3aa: CASTEQTSTDTQYF
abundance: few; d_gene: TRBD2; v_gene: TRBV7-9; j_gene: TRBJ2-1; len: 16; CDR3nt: TGTGCCAGCAGACGCGGTATGGCGGGAGGAAACAATGAGCAGTTCTTC; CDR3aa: CASRRGMAGGNNEQFF
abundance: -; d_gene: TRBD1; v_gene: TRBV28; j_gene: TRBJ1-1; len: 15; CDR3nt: TGTGCCAGCAGTTTAATGGGCAGGGGGGGCACTGAAGCTTTCTTT; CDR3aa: CASSLMGRGGTEAFF
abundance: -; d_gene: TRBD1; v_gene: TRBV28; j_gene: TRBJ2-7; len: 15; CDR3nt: TGTGCCAGCAGTTTGCCGACAGGGAGCTCCTACGAGCAGTACTTC; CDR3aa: CASSLPTGSSYEQYF
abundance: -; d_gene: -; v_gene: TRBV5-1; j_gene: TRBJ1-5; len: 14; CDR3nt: TGCGCCAGCAGCTTGGCAGGGGCCGGTCAGCCCCAGCATTTT; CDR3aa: CASSLAGAGQPQHF
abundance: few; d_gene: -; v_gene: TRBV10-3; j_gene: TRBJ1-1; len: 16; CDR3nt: TGTGCCATCAGTGGCCATTTCGGACAAGGGAACACTGAAGCTTTCTTT; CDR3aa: CAISGHFGQGNTEAFF
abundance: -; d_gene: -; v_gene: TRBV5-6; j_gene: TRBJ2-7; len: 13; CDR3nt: TGTGCCAGCAGCTTGGCTGTTACGTACGAGCAGTACTTC; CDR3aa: CASSLAVTYEQYF
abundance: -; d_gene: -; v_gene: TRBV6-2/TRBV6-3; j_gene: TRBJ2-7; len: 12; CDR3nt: TGTGCCAGCAGTTACTCGACGGGCGAGCAGTACTTC; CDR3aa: CASSYSTGEQYF
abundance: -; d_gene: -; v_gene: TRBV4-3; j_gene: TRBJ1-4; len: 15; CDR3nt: TGCGCCTGCAGCCCGACGGGAGCAACTAATGAAAAACTGTTTTTT; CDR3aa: CACSPTGATNEKLFF
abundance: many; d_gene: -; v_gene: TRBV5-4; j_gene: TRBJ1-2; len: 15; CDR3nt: TGTGCCAGCAGCTTGGTACAGGCGCGGCACTATGGCTACACCTTC; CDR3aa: CASSLVQARHYGYTF
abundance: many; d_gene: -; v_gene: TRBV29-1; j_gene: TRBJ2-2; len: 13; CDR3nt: TGCAGCGTTGAACGGGACTCAACCGGGGAGCTGTTTTTT; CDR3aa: CSVERDSTGELFF
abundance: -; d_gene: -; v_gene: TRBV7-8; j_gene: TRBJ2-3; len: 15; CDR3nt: TGTGCCAGCAGCTTAAGTGCCGGGGTAGCAGATACGCAGTATTTT; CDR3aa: CASSLSAGVADTQYF
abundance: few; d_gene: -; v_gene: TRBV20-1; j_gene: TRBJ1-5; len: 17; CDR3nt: TGCAGTGCTAGAGACTATTCCCCGGGGCCCTTCAATCAGCCCCAGCATTTT; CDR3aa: CSARDYSPGPFNQPQHF
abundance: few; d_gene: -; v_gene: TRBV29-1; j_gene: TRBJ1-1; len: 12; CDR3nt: TGCAGCGTTGTTGGGGGATTTACTGAAGCTTTCTTT; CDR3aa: CSVVGGFTEAFF
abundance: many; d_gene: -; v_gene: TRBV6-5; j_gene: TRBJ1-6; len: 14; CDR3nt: TGTGCCAGCAGTTACTCAAGGGGATATTCACCCCTCCACTTT; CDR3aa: CASSYSRGYSPLHF
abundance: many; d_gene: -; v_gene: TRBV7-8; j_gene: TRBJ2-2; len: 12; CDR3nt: TGTGCCAGCAGCGCTCCTACCGGGGAGCTGTTTTTT; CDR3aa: CASSAPTGELFF
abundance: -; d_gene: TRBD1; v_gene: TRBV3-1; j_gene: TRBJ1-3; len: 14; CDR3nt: TGTGCCAGCAGCCGGACAGGGCCAGGAAACACCATATATTTT; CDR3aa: CASSRTGPGNTIYF
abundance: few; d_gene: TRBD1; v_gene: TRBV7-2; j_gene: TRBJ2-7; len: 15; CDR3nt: TGTGCCAGCAGCAGGGACAGGGGCAGCTCCTACGAGCAGTACTTC; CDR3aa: CASSRDRGSSYEQYF
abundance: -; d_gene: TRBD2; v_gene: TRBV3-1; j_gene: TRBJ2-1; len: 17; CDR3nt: TGTGCCAGCAGCCAATCCGGACTAGCGGGGGCCTACAATGAGCAGTTCTTC; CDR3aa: CASSQSGLAGAYNEQFF
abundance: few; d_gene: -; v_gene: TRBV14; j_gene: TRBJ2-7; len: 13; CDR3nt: TGTGCCAGCGATTCGGGAGTCAGCTACGAGCAGTACTTC; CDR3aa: CASDSGVSYEQYF
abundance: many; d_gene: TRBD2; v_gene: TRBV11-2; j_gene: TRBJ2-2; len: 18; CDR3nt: TGTGCCAGCAGCATCCAAAAACTAGCGGGAGGGAGCACCGGGGAGCTGTTTTTT; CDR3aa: CASSIQKLAGGSTGELFF
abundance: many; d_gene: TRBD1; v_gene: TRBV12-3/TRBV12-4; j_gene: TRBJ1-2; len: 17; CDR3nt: TGTGCCAGCAGTTTAGGACCTCGAAAAGACAGGGATGATGGCTACACCTTC; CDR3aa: CASSLGPRKDRDDGYTF
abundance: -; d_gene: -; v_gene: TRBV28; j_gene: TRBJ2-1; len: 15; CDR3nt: TGTGCCAGCAGGGAAAGGGAGATCGGCTACAATGAGCAGTTCTTC; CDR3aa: CASREREIGYNEQFF
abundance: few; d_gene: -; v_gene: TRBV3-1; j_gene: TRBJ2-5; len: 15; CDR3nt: TGTGCCAGCAGCCCGATTCGGGGCGCTGGGGAGACCCAGTACTTC; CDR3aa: CASSPIRGAGETQYF
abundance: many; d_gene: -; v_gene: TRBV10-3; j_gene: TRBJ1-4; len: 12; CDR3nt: TGTGCCATCAGTGAGAGGGGGGAAAAACTGTTTTTT; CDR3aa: CAISERGEKLFF
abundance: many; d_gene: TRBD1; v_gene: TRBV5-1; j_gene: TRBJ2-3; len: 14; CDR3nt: TGCGCCAGCAGCCTGGGACAGCAGGCAGATACGCAGTATTTT; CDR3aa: CASSLGQQADTQYF
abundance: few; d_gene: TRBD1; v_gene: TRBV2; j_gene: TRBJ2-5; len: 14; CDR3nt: TGTGCCAGCACGCAACGGACAGGGGTGGAGACCCAGTACTTC; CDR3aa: CASTQRTGVETQYF
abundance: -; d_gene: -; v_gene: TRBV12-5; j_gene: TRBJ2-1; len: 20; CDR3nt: TGTGCTAGTGGTTTGGTGCCACTTCCCACAGCTCGAGCGGAACACAATGAGCAGTTCTTC; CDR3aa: CASGLVPLPTARAEHNEQFF